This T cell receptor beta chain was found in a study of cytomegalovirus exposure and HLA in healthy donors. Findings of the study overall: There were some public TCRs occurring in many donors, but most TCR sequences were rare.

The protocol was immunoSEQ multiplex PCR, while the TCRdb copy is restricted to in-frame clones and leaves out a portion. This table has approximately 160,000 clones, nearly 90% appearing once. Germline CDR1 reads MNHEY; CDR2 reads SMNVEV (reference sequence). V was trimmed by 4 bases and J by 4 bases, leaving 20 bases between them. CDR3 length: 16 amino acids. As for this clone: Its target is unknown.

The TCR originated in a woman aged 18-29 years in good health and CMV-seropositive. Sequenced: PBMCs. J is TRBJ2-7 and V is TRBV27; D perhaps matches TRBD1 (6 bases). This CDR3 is CASSYKGVYGGYEQYF. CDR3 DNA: TGTGCCAGCAGTTATAAGGGGGTGTACGGTGGGTACGAGCAGTACTTC.